The T cell receptor beta chain described here comes from a study of control samples from healthy donors and cancer patients. Here immunoSEQ multiplex PCR was the method, and the copy in TCRdb shows in-frame clones only, minus some. The profile shows under 200,000 clones, 91% of them singletons. Specimen: blood. The TCR originated in a woman aged 30 to 39 in good health.

CDR3 coding DNA: TGTGCCAGCAGTCCCCGAGGGGACAGGGGAAACTATGGCTACACCTTC. Translation gives CASSPRGDRGNYGYTF. The chain carries TRBV6-2 or TRBV6-3 and TRBJ1-2, with 10 nucleotides matching TRBD1. In germline, CDR1 is MNHEY, CDR2 SVGEGT. V lost 5 bases, J lost 2 bases, and 8 bases stayed unmatched. This CDR3 has 16 amino acids.